This T cell receptor beta chain was identified in a study of blood T cells in healthy people across ages. Study at large: In model experiments, template switching was able to capture about one barcoded beta molecule for every two T cells that were present.

Study-wide points: Bulk PBMC profiling left naive and antigen-experienced comparisons inconclusive. More naive CD4+ cells and higher diversity were found in long-lived than in aged donors.

Primed by a sample-barcoded 5' primer and a J-beta primer mix, a second PCR proceeded for about 6 to 12 cycles. One entry per CDR3 protein, called by TCRdb with MiXCR from the 5' RACE reads. The repertoire has 550,000 to 750,000 distinct CDR3 sequences, around 20% of them found once; the top ten carry under 4%. Comment on this clonotype: Its antigen is not identified.

The study drew donors from healthy Caucasian individuals in Russia aged about 6 to 100. Germline assignment: CDR1 MNHNY and CDR2 SVGAGI (reference sequence). CDR3 length: 14 amino acids. V dropped 3 bases and J dropped 4 bases, with 9 bases sitting between them. The TCR comes from a man between 65 and 85 years old in good health. The specimen was blood. The rearrangement uses TRBV6-6 and TRBJ1-4; D call uncertain. This CDR3 reads CASSYSDGNEKLFF. The CDR3, as DNA: TGTGCCAGCAGTTATTCGGACGGTAATGAAAAACTGTTTTTT.